A single sample gave rise to the 5 T cell receptor beta chains below, sequenced in a study of blood T cell repertoires in COVID-19. This table comes from immunoSEQ multiplex PCR, and its TCRdb copy is limited to in-frame clones, with some not included. Among about 250,000 clones, around 80% were seen once, and the ten largest hold about 5%. The sequenced material came from PBMCs or T cells enriched from blood (not recorded which). The receptors originated from a man aged 40-49 years who had been exposed to COVID-19.

This sequence joins TRBV5-4 and TRBJ1-1; 8 positions match TRBD1. The length of the CDR3 is 14 residues. CDR1 SGHNT and CDR2 YYREEE come from the germline V gene (reference sequence). After removal of 5 bases from V and 5 bases from J, the junction contained 8 bases not matched to a gene. CDR3 sequence: CASSSWTGMTEAFF. CDR3 sequence (DNA): TGTGCCAGCAGTTCATGGACAGGGATGACTGAAGCTTTCTTT.

The CDR3 loop is CASSEQSNSPLHF. In DNA, the CDR3 is TGCGCCAGCAGTGAACAGTCAAATTCACCCCTCCACTTT. J is TRBJ1-6 and V is TRBV10-1; D remains unclear. Deletions cut 3 bases from V and 7 bases from J, with 7 bases between. In germline, CDR1 is WNHNN, CDR2 SYGVQD (reference sequence). This CDR3 spans 13 amino acids.

This chain uses TRBV10-3 with TRBJ2-1, with TRBD2 matching over 11 bases. Germline CDR1 is ENHRY and CDR2 is SYGVKD. The ends lost 10 bases at V and 9 bases at J; junction bases unmatched: 8. The CDR3 spans 13 residues. The CDR3, as DNA: TGTGCCACAGTACTAGCGGGAGTCCCTGAGCAGTTCTTC. It yields the protein CATVLAGVPEQFF.

This clone was observed once. The V gene is TRBV5-5, the J gene TRBJ1-5, with a possible D match to TRBD1 (6 bases). This CDR3 has 15 amino acids. The V and J ends lost 2 bases and 4 bases respectively, with 13 bases between them. Germline CDR1 reads SGHKS; CDR2 reads YYEKEE (reference sequence). The CDR3 DNA reads as TGTGCCAGCAGCTTAACAGGGTACCTTAATCAGCCCCAGCATTTT. Protein: CASSLTGYLNQPQHF.

The chain is built from TRBV7-3 and TRBJ2-3, with 7 bases aligning to TRBD2. V was pared by 3 bases and J by 6 bases, with 6 bases of the junction left unmatched. Germline V gives CDR1 SGHTA, CDR2 FQGTGA. The CDR3 consists of 14 residues. The CDR3 reads CASSFASSGDTQYF. The CDR3 region has the DNA TGTGCCAGCAGCTTCGCCTCTAGCGGCGATACGCAGTATTTT.